Presented here are 5 T cell receptor beta chains from one specimen sequenced in a study of blood T cell repertoires in COVID-19. Measured with immunoSEQ multiplex PCR; TCRdb has only the in-frame clones, and not every one. The profile shows about 190,000 clones, roughly 80% of them singletons. Sequencing used PBMCs or T cells enriched from blood (not recorded which). These receptors were taken from a woman aged 50 to 60 who had recovered from COVID-19.

The chain has TRBV7-9 and TRBJ1-2; TRBD1 matches at 7 bases. J was trimmed by 3 bases and V by 3 bases; bases with no gene match: 4. Per germline, CDR1 SEHNR and CDR2 FQNEAQ (reference sequence). CDR3 length: 14 residues. The CDR3 sequence: CASSFMGTDYGYTF. CDR3 nucleotides: TGTGCCAGCAGCTTCATGGGGACAGACTATGGCTACACCTTC. The whole variable domain, filled in from reference TRBV7-9 and TRBJ1-2, reads DTGVSQNPRHKITKRGQNVTFRCDPISEHNRLYWYRQTLGQGPEFLTYFQNEAQLEKSRLLSDRFSAERPKGSFSTLEIQRTEQGDSAMYLCASSFMGTDYGYTFGSGTRLTVV.

V is TRBV28 and J is TRBJ1-5, with 9 positions matching TRBD1. The germline V gene has CDR1 MDHEN and CDR2 SYDVKM. This CDR3 region has 15 residues. The V gene end was trimmed by 3 bases and the J gene end by 2 bases; junction bases not matched to a gene: 2. The CDR3 nucleotides read TGTGCCAGCAGTTTTCGGACAGGGGGCAATCAGCCCCAGCATTTT. It encodes CASSFRTGGNQPQHF.

The gene calls are TRBV30 and TRBJ1-5; no firm D call. With 0 bases removed from V and 4 bases from J, the gap between germline ends came to 13 bases. CDR1 and CDR2 (germline): GTSNPN, SVGIG (reference sequence). The CDR3 sequence is 15 residues long. In DNA form, the CDR3 reads TGTGCCTGGAGTGTAGCCGGGAGTCCAAATCAGCCCCAGCATTTT. Translation: CAWSVAGSPNQPQHF. Together with reference TRBV30 and TRBJ1-5, the CDR3 gives the full variable domain: SQTIHQWPATLVQPVGSPLSLECTVEGTSNPNLYWYRQAAGRGLQLLFYSVGIGQISSEVPQNLSASRPQDRQFILSSKKLLLSDSGFYLCAWSVAGSPNQPQHFGDGTRLSIL.

About this clone itself: Other nucleotide sequences from this sample produce the same CDR3. The rearrangement uses TRBV18 and TRBJ2-7; D may be TRBD2 (6 bases). Trimming left V 3 bases short and J 3 bases short, with 9 bases between. The CDR3 totals 13 residues. Germline V lookup: CDR1 KGHSH, CDR2 LQKENI. CDR3 sequence: CASSPPGSYEQYF. CDR3 DNA sequence: TGTGCCAGCTCACCGCCCGGGAGCTACGAGCAGTACTTC.

This chain joins TRBV27 and TRBJ2-6, with 7 positions matching TRBD1. The length of the CDR3 is 16 residues. The ends lost 4 bases at V and 2 bases at J; junction bases unmatched: 5. CDR1 MNHEY and CDR2 SMNVEV come from the germline V gene (reference sequence). The CDR3: CASSSTGLTGANVLTF. The CDR3 region has the DNA TGTGCCAGCAGTTCGACAGGGTTAACTGGGGCCAACGTCCTGACTTTC.